This entry features one TCR beta chain sequence. Original analysis: Reference gene primers were amplified, and this amplification served to estimate nucleated cell counts. Assay used: immunoSEQ multiplex PCR; TCRdb lists only in-frame clones, some missing. The V and J calls and clone size come from that table; D and trimming were worked out from the DNA. The sample has roughly 80,000 clones; roughly 87% are singletons. The CDR3 loop spans 15 amino acids. Unmatched junction bases numbered 2, after V lost 0 bases and J lost 5 bases. Germline V CDR1 and CDR2: SGHRS, YFSETQ. These data are taken from a study of blood T cell repertoires in COVID-19. About the study: Italy, Spain and the United States were the sources of the convalescent and acute COVID-19 samples. The analysed material was cDNA or gDNA that came from T cells, B-cell-depleted T cells, or PBMCs.

The sequencing input was peripheral blood. The TCR was taken from a woman at least 80 years old with active or convalescent COVID-19. The gene calls are TRBV5-1 and TRBJ2-1, with TRBD2 matching 10 bases. The CDR3 here is CASSLGSGGNNEQFF. In nucleotides, the CDR3 is TGCGCCAGCAGCTTGGGTAGCGGGGGGAACAATGAGCAGTTCTTC.